This TCR beta chain comes out of a study of cytomegalovirus exposure and HLA in healthy donors (dated by TCRdb to the late 2010s). For context, the study as a whole: An earlier analysis of some 620 of the donors reported 250 to 300 Gb of sequence data and 90 million to 120 million unique TCR beta sequences obtained from around 180 million T cells. The study aimed to test whether cataloging public T cell receptors could reveal signatures of past pathogen exposure. All discovery cohort repertoires had been generated on a single sequencing platform. On average, about 200,000 unique TCR beta nucleotide sequences were sequenced per donor among some 420 genotyped donors of the cohort, with 15% to 20% of those sequences being non-productive. Along with the roughly 700-subject first cohort, a separate validation cohort of around 120 different subjects was used. The later analysis used no new phenotypic data to find candidate immune exposures, relying instead on TCR beta sequences and their occurrence across donors. The genetic ancestry cluster associated with self-reported Caucasian donors included 70% to 85% of the 300 to 400 genotyped donors. About 280 gigabases of sequencing data and about 92 million unique TCR sequences made up an early release that covered approximately 700 HLA-typed donors. The study combined high-throughput TCR immunosequencing, statistical association of individual TCRs with disease status, and machine learning to predict cytomegalovirus infection status. Because of strong linkage in the cohort, roughly five DR-DQ haplotypes were treated as single units for association and clustering. Class I and class II HLA loci were covered by the typing at four-digit resolution. In a later genetic analysis, genome-wide SNP genotypes for about three fifths of the roughly 670 donors were used, and that subset was treated as a discovery cohort. Using immunosequencing, the study profiled T cell repertoires from roughly 650 subjects and related those repertoires to cytomegalovirus serostatus. A later analysis re-analyzed previously published TCR beta repertoires from about 730 donors and added high-resolution HLA genotyping to study TCR occurrence patterns. An earlier analysis of 587 of the donors applied high-throughput TCR beta sequencing to assess whether each TCR beta V gene segment acted as functional or pseudogenic. Typing coverage varied by locus: about 620-640 donors for A, B, C, DRB1 and DQB1; roughly 510 for DQA1; approximately 610 for DPA1; approximately 490 for DPB1. Donor age, sex, ethnicity and CMV serostatus were compiled together with the repertoire data. General findings and caveats noted by the study authors: The cohort was sequenced for TCR beta chains only, and without alpha or paired-chain data the features that could be detected were limited. A further reported finding was that TCR beta sequences accurately predicted the HLA-A and HLA-B alleles for most subjects in the first cohort. Correlated functional status among segregating V segments might be attributable to linkage disequilibrium, but an unknown experimental factor could not be ruled out. A total of around 150 TCR beta chains were listed by the study as associated with cytomegalovirus. HLA typing was unavailable for some donors at each locus, so association tests used only the typed subset. According to a later analysis, parvovirus B19, influenza, CMV and Epstein-Barr virus appeared linked to several top co-occurrence clusters. In both the original and validation cohorts, the classifier was reported to diagnose cytomegalovirus status with high specificity and sensitivity. A later analysis found that HLA-associated TCR beta chains were more clonally expanded and had lower generation probabilities than equally common non-associated chains. The 87-base-pair reads could not distinguish some IMGT-functional V segments, including TRBV6-2 and TRBV6-3, so those segments were excluded. The presence/absence analyses assumed that sequencing depth was roughly uniform across donors, and that assumption may not be true. The earlier analysis of 587 of the donors excluded approximately 17 rarely observed V segments, including chromosome 9 orphons, because counts were too low. At a false discovery rate of 0.05, a later analysis linked 16,951 TCR beta sequences to specific HLA alleles. In a later analysis, most CMV-associated TCR beta chains were found to appear HLA-restricted, with HLA associations seemingly driven largely by CMV exposure. Most TCR sequences were observed very rarely across donors, whereas some public TCRs were present in many individuals. A group of highly shared sequence variants was considered likely to be a technical artifact of the sequencing pipeline. When HLA alleles, especially DR and DQ, strongly co-occurred, attributing TCR associations to individual alleles was difficult. An earlier analysis of several hundred of the donors showed that most TCR beta V segments appeared in productive rearrangements either about 90% or about 30% of the time, which broadly matched IMGT annotations. Immune exposure information for the cohort was limited to CMV serostatus. In vitro tests confirmed that three of the cytomegalovirus-associated TCR beta chains recognize cytomegalovirus antigens. A later genetic analysis associated a missense DCLRE1C variant with V-gene and J-gene trimming of TCR beta chains, and an independent cohort replicated the association. The authors suggested that the approach could potentially be generalized to other disease states and immunological phenotypes. In a later analysis, the rate of TCR association differed among HLA loci, with DRB1 alleles having the most associated TCRs and HLA-C alleles having the fewest. In a later genetic analysis, fewer N-insertions in productive TCRs were reported among donors in an Asian-associated ancestry cluster than the roughly 640-donor mean.

As regards this clone: There is no known antigen for this receptor. Per-base qualities were not stored, and no clone one base away is much larger.

The cohort was made up of roughly 670 healthy bone marrow donors. All cohort members were sampled while nominally healthy, although unrecorded immune exposures were likely present. The donor tested CMV seronegative and was one of the 352 seronegative cohort members. A peripheral blood sample was collected from each donor, and TCR beta sequencing was performed on peripheral blood mononuclear cells. The Qiagen DNeasy Blood Extraction Kit was used to extract genomic DNA from the blood cell samples. Trimming at the junction amounts to 1 base on V and 4 bases on J, and the germline ends lie 10 bases apart. The CDR3 goes from the cysteine to the phenylalanine over 15 residues. Only the CDR3 part of the read is kept: 45 bases, read in frame from the first base. Via the germline V gene, CDR1 is SGHNT and CDR2 YENEEA. Library generation was performed with the immunoSEQ multiplex PCR assay. A mixture of 60 forward primers for TCR Vbeta segments and 13 reverse primers for TCR Jbeta segments was used in the multiplex PCR. Amplification of the CDR3 region of rearranged TCR beta genes was performed with a multiplex PCR assay on genomic DNA. Amplified TCR beta libraries were sequenced as 87-base-pair reads on the Illumina HiSeq System. As for the authors' bioinformatics: In a later analysis, 77 million or so unique TCR beta chains were counted across the 690 or so repertoires, and roughly 10 million of these chains were shared by at least two donors. Raw reads were error-corrected and collapsed into unique sequences with a nearest-neighbor algorithm that merged closely related sequences to remove PCR and sequencing errors. Alignment of CDR3 sequences to IMGT reference sequences was used to assign V, D and J gene segments. For a sequence to be retained, a match of at least six nucleotides to both a V gene segment and a J gene segment was required. A rearrangement was called productive if the CDR3 had no stop codons and remained in frame with V and J, and every other rearrangement was called non-productive. CDR3 was defined according to IMGT convention as the region running from the second conserved V-encoded cysteine to the conserved J-encoded phenylalanine. Sequences without an unambiguous match to a single V gene segment were excluded from the earlier analysis of over 500 of the donors. An earlier analysis of just under 600 of the donors called V segments functional above 56.7% productive rearrangements and segregating when the between-donor standard deviation exceeded 5%. To diagnose cytomegalovirus status from the catalog of TCR beta chain sequences, a statistical classification framework was built. A later analysis assigned V and J genes by comparing TCR nucleotide sequences with IMGT/GENE-DB human TR gene sequences. The TCRdist pipeline was used in a later analysis to assign CDR3 sequences and most-parsimonious VDJ recombination scenarios. A later analysis defined each TCR beta chain by its CDR3 amino acid sequence plus V-gene family, and excluded reads lacking a unique V-gene family. To address suspected cross-contamination and a sequencing artifact, a later analysis removed around 600 highly shared, low-generation-probability nucleotide sequences. A later analysis calculated a clonal expansion index for each public chain from normalized within-repertoire ranks of inferred template counts. In a later analysis, generation probabilities were computed with a VDJ recombination model fitted to out-of-frame rearrangements, and the resulting probabilities were checked against IGoR. In a later analysis, TCR-TCR, TCR-HLA and TCR-CMV co-occurrence was scored with hypergeometric tests, and a repertoire-size bias correction was applied to TCR pairs. A later analysis estimated false discovery rates by permuting HLA or CMV assignments 20 times. A later analysis grouped co-occurring TCRs with DBSCAN, adding TCRdist sequence similarity when clustering within HLA-allele-positive subsets. For co-occurrence clustering, repertoires with fewer than 30,000 or more than 120,000 public chains were excluded, along with four to six repertoires with anomalous nucleotide sharing. This immuneACCESS table, as held by TCRdb, lists in-frame sequences with V and J called but not all clones. Of the missing ones, under half trace to an unresolved V gene in checked studies; the others have no known cause. From that table come the V and J calls and clone size; the DNA was used to work out D and trimming. The sample profile shows more than 95,000 clones; around 61% of them were found once. The ten largest clonotypes hold about 3.5% of the sample.

The clonotype was recovered from a woman aged 50 to 60 in good health and CMV-seronegative. Recombination connected TRBV11-3 to TRBJ2-2; a tentative D call is TRBD1 (5 bases match). Sequencing was done on a sample of PBMCs. The CDR3 protein is CASSLAAGFTGELFF. At the DNA level, the sequence is TGTGCCAGCAGCTTAGCTGCAGGGTTCACCGGGGAGCTGTTTTTT.